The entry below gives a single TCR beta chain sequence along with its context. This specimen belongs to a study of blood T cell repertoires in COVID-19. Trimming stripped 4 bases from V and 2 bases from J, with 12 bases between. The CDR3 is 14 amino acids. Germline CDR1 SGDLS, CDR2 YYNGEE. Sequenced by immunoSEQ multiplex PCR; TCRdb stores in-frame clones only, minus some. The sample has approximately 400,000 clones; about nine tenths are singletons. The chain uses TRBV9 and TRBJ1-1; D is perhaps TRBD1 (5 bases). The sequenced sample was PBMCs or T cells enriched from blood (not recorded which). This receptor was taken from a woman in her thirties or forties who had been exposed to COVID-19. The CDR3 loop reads CASSFGGVNTEAFF. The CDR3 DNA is TGTGCCAGCAGCTTCGGGGGGGTTAACACTGAAGCTTTCTTT.